Following are 17 T cell receptor beta chains from one sample sequenced in a study of blood T cell repertoires in COVID-19. Using immunoSEQ multiplex PCR, the repertoire was profiled, and TCRdb retains in-frame clones only, with some absent. Here the sample spans a few hundred thousand clones, roughly 87% being singletons. Sample: PBMCs or T cells enriched from blood (not recorded which). These receptors were taken from a woman aged 25 to 39 who had recovered from COVID-19.

The V gene is TRBV7-2, the J gene TRBJ2-2, with D perhaps matching TRBD2 (6 bases). The CDR3 has 16 amino acids. CDR1 and CDR2 from the germline V gene are SGHTA and FQGNSA. Trimming stripped 4 bases from V and 5 bases from J, with 17 bases between. The CDR3 bases are TGTGCCAGCAGCTGGGTGGTTGCGGGACTTACCGGGGAGCTGTTTTTT. Translating it yields CASSWVVAGLTGELFF.

The chain employs TRBV21-1 and TRBJ1-2; the D call in the table, TRBD1, was not verified against the DNA. TRBV21-1 is listed as a pseudogene. This CDR3 contains 11 residues. The DNA for the CDR3 is TGTGCCAGCAGCATCCAGGGGGCTGGCACCTTC. Encoded protein: CASSIQGAGTF.

This CDR3 reads CASNPGGRETQYF. CDR3 nucleotides: TGTGCCAGCAATCCGGGGGGCCGAGAGACCCAGTACTTC. This chain connects TRBV27 to TRBJ2-5; maybe TRBD2 (7 bases). Germline values: CDR1 MNHEY, CDR2 SMNVEV (reference sequence). The CDR3 length is 13 residues. Trimming removed 7 bases from V and 4 bases from J, with 13 bases in between.

For the CDR3, the DNA is TGTGCCAGCAGCCCCCGGGGAGGGACCCATGGAAACACCATATATTTT. This sequence encodes CASSPRGGTHGNTIYF. The chain carries TRBV11-2 and TRBJ1-3, with a tentative D call TRBD1 (5 bases). The length of the CDR3 is 16 residues. Germline loops: CDR1 SGHAT, CDR2 FQNNGV. Trimming left V 5 bases short and J 3 bases short, with 17 bases between.

DNA for the CDR3: TGCAGTGCTAGTGTTAAGGGAGGAAACACTGAAGCTTTCTTT. Its translation is CSASVKGGNTEAFF. V and J are TRBV20-1 and TRBJ1-1; D ambiguous. The germline V gene encodes CDR1 DFQATT and CDR2 SNEGSKA (reference sequence). There are 14 residues in the CDR3. Trimming took off 3 bases at V and 2 bases at J, with 13 bases between the two ends.

This clone has just one count. CDR3 coding DNA: TGTGCCAGCAGCGTAGATCCGGGAGGTAATTCACCCCTCCACTTT. It translates to CASSVDPGGNSPLHF. The genes are TRBV9 and TRBJ1-6; D is undetermined. The germline V gene encodes CDR1 SGDLS and CDR2 YYNGEE. V was clipped by 0 bases and J by 6 bases, with 10 bases between them. This CDR3 has 15 residues.

This chain links TRBV2 with TRBJ2-7, with TRBD2 matching 9 bases. V gave up 7 bases and J gave up 6 bases; unmatched junction bases: 13. The germline gives CDR1 SNHLY, CDR2 FYNNEI. The CDR3 contains 15 residues. The CDR3 loop is CASTLAGTGAGEQYF. The CDR3, as DNA: TGTGCCAGCACCCTAGCGGGGACCGGGGCGGGCGAGCAGTACTTC.

The V call is TRBV5-5, the J call TRBJ1-3; no reliable D call. Germline-derived CDR1 and CDR2 are SGHKS and YYEKEE (reference sequence). V was pared by 4 bases and J by 1 base, with 9 bases between. CDR3 size: 14 residues. CDR3 nucleotides: TGTGCCAGCAGCGGATCGGGGTCTGGAAACACCATATATTTT. It encodes CASSGSGSGNTIYF.

This clone has a single count. This chain connects TRBV13 to TRBJ1-2; D not certain. The CDR3 totals 14 residues. Germline CDR1 and CDR2: PRHDT and FYEKMQ (reference sequence). V lost 6 bases and J lost 3, with 14 bases in between. DNA for the CDR3: TGTGCCAGCAGTCTCAACCGGGGTGACTATGGCTACACCTTC. Protein: CASSLNRGDYGYTF.

V is TRBV29-1 and J is TRBJ1-2, with 8 positions matching TRBD1. The V segment lost 5 bases and the J segment 4 bases; nucleotides outside the gene matches: 3. Per germline, CDR1 SQVTM and CDR2 ANQGSEA. The CDR3 totals 12 residues. As DNA, the CDR3 is TGCAGCGTTAACGACAGGGGCTATGGCTACACCTTC. It specifies CSVNDRGYGYTF.

The chain carries TRBV7-2 and TRBJ2-7; 7 nucleotides agree with TRBD2. J was trimmed by 1 base and V by 5 bases; bases with no gene match: 11. CDR1 is SGHTA and CDR2 is FQGNSA in the germline V gene. The CDR3 is made up of 16 amino acids. The CDR3 DNA sequence: TGTGCCAGCAGCCTTAGGTGGGCTAGCGGATCCTACGAGCAGTACTTC. This codes for CASSLRWASGSYEQYF.

This chain joins TRBV5-1 and TRBJ1-1; D may be TRBD1 (6 bases). CDR1 and CDR2 from the germline V gene are SGHRS and YFSETQ. Trimming left V 4 bases short and J 3 bases short, with 16 bases between. The CDR3 sequence is 15 residues long. DNA for the CDR3: TGCGCCAGCAGCCCCGTGGGGGGGCAGGACACTGAAGCTTTCTTT. Translating gives CASSPVGGQDTEAFF.

The J gene is TRBJ2-3, the V gene TRBV7-8; TRBD1 aligns across 7 bases. The CDR3 is 17 residues long. The J segment lost 0 bases and the V segment lost 1 base, leaving 7 bases of the junction unmatched. Germline loops: CDR1 SGHVS, CDR2 FQNEAQ. CDR3 nucleotide sequence: TGTGCCAGCAGCTTAGAGCAGACAGGGTCCAGCACAGATACGCAGTATTTT. Encoded protein: CASSLEQTGSSTDTQYF.

The chain employs TRBV5-1 and TRBJ2-3, with D maybe TRBD2 (6 bases). The V gene's germline CDR1 is SGHRS and CDR2 YFSETQ. The CDR3 has 13 amino acids. Trimming cost V 3 bases and J 7 bases, with 12 bases left between them. CDR3 DNA sequence: TGCGCCAGCAGCTCCCCTGGCGGGAATACGCAGTATTTT. Translating gives CASSSPGGNTQYF.

The genes are TRBV19 and TRBJ2-7; TRBD2 matches at 12 bases. Germline V gene data show CDR1 as LNHDA and CDR2 as SQIVND (reference sequence). This CDR3 spans 15 amino acids. V shed 5 bases and J 5 bases; nucleotides not matched to a gene: 7. This CDR3 reads CASSSSGGALNEQYF. DNA of the CDR3: TGTGCCAGTAGTTCTAGCGGGGGGGCTCTCAACGAGCAGTACTTC.

The chain combines TRBV4-1 with TRBJ2-5; 7 positions agree with TRBD2. The CDR3 runs 15 residues. Losses at the gene ends were 0 bases for V and 5 bases for J; bases not matched to a gene: 6. Germline V gene data show CDR1 as MGHRA and CDR2 as YSYEKL. The CDR3 spells CASSQDWRGGETQYF. The DNA of the CDR3 is TGCGCCAGCAGCCAAGATTGGCGGGGAGGGGAGACCCAGTACTTC.

The J gene is TRBJ1-2, the V gene TRBV18, with 10 nucleotides matching TRBD1. CDR3 length equals 14 residues. J was trimmed by 2 bases and V by 8 bases; bases with no gene match: 5. Looked up from germline, CDR1 is KGHSH and CDR2 is LQKENI. CDR3 protein: CASTGQGGNYGYTF. DNA for the CDR3: TGTGCCAGCACCGGACAGGGGGGCAACTATGGCTACACCTTC.